This T cell receptor (beta chain) was identified during a study of blood T cell repertoires in COVID-19. On the study more broadly: Collection of acute and convalescent COVID-19 samples took place in the United States, Italy and Spain. PBMCs, B-cell-depleted T cells, or T cells provided the cDNA or gDNA that made up the material.

In Seattle, patients joined the study during active infection and were tracked longitudinally. As handled by the study authors: Amplified reference gene primers provided the basis for estimating nucleated cell counts. Clones were read by immunoSEQ multiplex PCR, and TCRdb kept only the in-frame ones, dropping some. V, J and clone size were drawn from that table, and D and trimming were deduced from the DNA. The profile covers 330,000 or so clones, with around 90% appearing a single time and 9.9% taken by the ten largest. Germline V CDR1 and CDR2: SGHVS, FNYEAQ. The CDR3 contains 16 residues. J lost 2 bases, V lost 4 bases, and 10 bases had no gene match.

Sequencing was done on a sample of peripheral blood. The sequence was obtained from a man aged 25 to 45 with COVID-19, enrolled during active disease. V usage is TRBV7-6 and J usage is TRBJ2-7; 8 bases fit TRBD1. The CDR3 DNA follows: TGTGCCAGCAGCTCCCTACAGGGACAGGCCGCCTACGAGCAGTACTTC. This translates into CASSSLQGQAAYEQYF.